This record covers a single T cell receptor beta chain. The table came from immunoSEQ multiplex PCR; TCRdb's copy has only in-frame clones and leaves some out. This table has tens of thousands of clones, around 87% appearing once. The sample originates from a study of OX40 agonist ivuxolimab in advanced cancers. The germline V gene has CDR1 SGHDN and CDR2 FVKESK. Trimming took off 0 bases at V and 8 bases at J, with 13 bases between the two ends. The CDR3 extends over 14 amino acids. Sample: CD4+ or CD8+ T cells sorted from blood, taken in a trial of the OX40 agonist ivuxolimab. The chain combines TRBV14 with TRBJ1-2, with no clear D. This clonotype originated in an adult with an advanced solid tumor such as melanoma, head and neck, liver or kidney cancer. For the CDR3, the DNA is TGTGCCAGCAGCCAAGATTGGCAGGTGTTCGGCTACACCTTC. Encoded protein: CASSQDWQVFGYTF. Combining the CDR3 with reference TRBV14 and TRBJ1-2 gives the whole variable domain EAGVTQFPSHSVIEKGQTVTLRCDPISGHDNLYWYRRVMGKEIKFLLHFVKESKQDESGMPNNRFLAERTGGTYSTLKVQPAELEDSGVYFCASSQDWQVFGYTFGSGTRLTVV.